This entry lists 3 T cell receptor beta chains sequenced from one sample in a study of cytomegalovirus exposure and HLA in healthy donors (dated by TCRdb to 2016 to 2017). Library creation used the immunoSEQ multiplex PCR assay. TCRdb stores this immuneACCESS table with in-frame sequences only. Part of the clones is absent; in the studies checked, under half of the shortfall reflects unresolved V genes, and no reason is known for the rest. The sample table shows 220,000 or so clones, and roughly 85% are seen once. The leading ten clones occupy roughly 5.5% of the sample. The sequenced sample consisted of PBMCs. Every receptor here comes from a woman between 18 and 29 years old in good health and CMV-seronegative.

The chain is built from TRBV4-2 and TRBJ1-5; D remains ambiguous. V lost 2 bases, J lost 4 bases, and 6 bases lay in between. CDR1 and CDR2 from the germline V gene are LGHNA and YNFKEQ. The CDR3 runs to 13 residues. CDR3 DNA: TGTGCCAGCAGCCAAACACAGAATCAGCCCCAGCATTTT. It codes for CASSQTQNQPQHF.

This clone has a count of ten or more. The chain recombines TRBV28 with TRBJ1-2; TRBD1 is a possible D gene (6 bases). CDR3 size: 12 residues. The ends were cut back, 7 bases at V and 8 bases at J, with 14 bases in the middle. Germline CDR1 is MDHEN and CDR2 is SYDVKM. The CDR3 loop reads CASTQQGWGYTF. The CDR3 bases are TGTGCCAGCACTCAACAGGGTTGGGGCTACACCTTC.

The rearrangement uses TRBV25-1 and TRBJ1-5, with 8 bases fitting TRBD1. Trimming removed 8 bases from V and 5 bases from J; junction bases left unmatched: 8. Germline V CDR1 and CDR2: MGHDK, SYGVNS. CDR3 length: 14 residues. This chain's CDR3 is CASADRGPDQPQHF. CDR3 DNA: TGTGCCAGCGCCGACAGGGGACCCGATCAGCCCCAGCATTTT.